The 27 T cell receptor beta chains in this list originate from one sample, sequenced in a study of T cell changes during pregnancy in multiple sclerosis. Profiled with immunoSEQ multiplex PCR; TCRdb holds only in-frame clones, not every one. The table has more than 90,000 clones, 92% seen once; the top ten hold 1.5%. The sample was peripheral blood, taken in the third trimester of pregnancy. These receptors all come from a female donor with multiple sclerosis, enrolled in a pregnancy study.

This clone was detected only a few times. The chain joins TRBV9 to TRBJ2-3, with 7 bases that match TRBD1. J lost 0 bases, V lost 3 bases, and 7 bases had no gene match. Germline lookup yields CDR1 SGDLS and CDR2 YYNGEE. The CDR3 has 16 residues. CDR3 DNA sequence: TGTGCCAGCAGCGCCGGACAGGTATGGAGCACAGATACGCAGTATTTT. Translation gives CASSAGQVWSTDTQYF.

This sequence joins TRBV5-1 and TRBJ1-1; tentative D call: TRBD1 (5 bases). CDR3 length: 13 amino acids. V lost 6 bases to trimming and J lost 5 bases, with 14 bases between them. Germline CDR1 reads SGHRS; CDR2 reads YFSETQ. The CDR3 sequence is CASKFQGGTEAFF. The CDR3 DNA reads TGCGCCAGCAAATTTCAGGGTGGTACTGAAGCTTTCTTT.

The chain recombines TRBV9 with TRBJ2-1; 7 bases are a match to TRBD2. From germline, CDR1 is SGDLS and CDR2 YYNGEE. This CDR3 comprises 15 residues. V trimming: 6 bases; J trimming: 8 bases; junction bases outside the gene matches: 14. The CDR3 DNA follows: TGTGCCAGCACGGCTAGCGGATATCTTAGCGATGAGCAGTTCTTC. It translates to CASTASGYLSDEQFF.

The rearrangement joins TRBV7-9 to TRBJ1-1; no definite D call. The CDR3 runs 15 residues. V lost 6 bases, J lost 1 base, and 15 bases lay in between. Germline CDR1 reads SEHNR; CDR2 reads FQNEAQ (reference sequence). The DNA for the CDR3 is TGTGCCAGCAGACTACCAGAACGGGGGAACACTGAAGCTTTCTTT. Encoded protein: CASRLPERGNTEAFF.

V is TRBV6-5 and J is TRBJ2-5, with D maybe TRBD1 (5 bases). Per the germline V gene, CDR1 is MNHEY and CDR2 is SVGAGI. V lost 6 bases to trimming and J lost 2 bases, with 7 bases between them. The CDR3 extends over 12 amino acids. The CDR3 is CASRRGQETQYF. CDR3 nucleotide sequence: TGTGCCAGCAGAAGGGGACAAGAGACCCAGTACTTC.

The J gene is TRBJ1-2, the V gene TRBV5-1, with TRBD1 identical over 11 bases. CDR3 length equals 14 residues. V was clipped by 3 bases and J by 8 bases; unmatched bases: 6. The V gene's germline CDR1 is SGHRS and CDR2 YFSETQ. This chain's CDR3 is CASSWGQGGRGYTF. As DNA, the CDR3 is TGCGCCAGCAGCTGGGGACAGGGGGGAAGGGGCTACACCTTC.

J is TRBJ2-7 and V is TRBV6-1; TRBD2 agrees at 9 bases. The CDR3 is 14 amino acids. Unmatched junction bases numbered 6, after V lost 4 bases and J lost 5 bases. Germline CDR1 and CDR2: MNHNS and SASEGT. The CDR3 reads CASSVAGGFDEQYF. As DNA, the CDR3 is TGTGCCAGCAGTGTGGCGGGAGGGTTCGACGAGCAGTACTTC.

This clone was seen just once. The chain recombines TRBV6-5 with TRBJ2-5, with D perhaps TRBD1 (5 bases). CDR1 and CDR2 (germline): MNHEY, SVGAGI. The ends were cut back, 9 bases at V and 0 bases at J, with 8 bases in the middle. This CDR3 spans 12 amino acids. Here the CDR3 DNA reads TGTGCCAGTAGCAGGGACCAAGAGACCCAGTACTTC. This codes for CASSRDQETQYF.

The chain is built from TRBV5-6 and TRBJ1-1; D uncertain. The germline gives CDR1 SGHDT, CDR2 YYEEEE. Trimming stripped 2 bases from V and 4 bases from J, with 3 bases between. The CDR3 covers 11 residues. The CDR3 DNA reads TGTGCCAGCAGCTTTCGCACTGAAGCTTTCTTT. It codes for CASSFRTEAFF.

The chain employs TRBV29-1 and TRBJ1-1; a weak D match, TRBD1 (6 bases). With 4 bases removed from V and 1 base from J, the gap between germline ends came to 22 bases. The CDR3 consists of 17 residues. Germline CDR1 is SQVTM and CDR2 is ANQGSEA. The CDR3 coding sequence is TGCAGCGTTGGTAGGCTTGGACCCAGGGGACCGAACACTGAAGCTTTCTTT. Protein sequence: CSVGRLGPRGPNTEAFF.

V gene TRBV19 combines with J gene TRBJ1-5, with 7 positions matching TRBD1. V lost 6 bases to trimming and J lost 6 bases; unmatched junction nucleotides: 2. Per germline, CDR1 LNHDA and CDR2 SQIVND (reference sequence). CDR3 size: 12 residues. This chain's CDR3 is CASRTGIQPQHF. In nucleotides, the CDR3 is TGTGCCAGTAGGACAGGGATTCAGCCCCAGCATTTT.

The V gene is TRBV5-1, the J gene TRBJ2-3, with a weak D call TRBD2 (6 bases). V was shortened by 9 bases and J by 5 bases, with 16 bases between the two germline ends. This CDR3 region has 13 residues. Germline loops: CDR1 SGHRS, CDR2 YFSETQ. The CDR3 is CATSRSGEDTQYF. CDR3 bases: TGCGCCACCTCCAGGTCGGGGGAAGATACGCAGTATTTT.

This chain joins TRBV5-1 and TRBJ2-3, with TRBD2 matching over 9 bases. The CDR3 contains 16 residues. Germline V lookup: CDR1 SGHRS, CDR2 YFSETQ. After removal of 2 bases from V and 6 bases from J, the junction contained 10 bases not matched to a gene. The CDR3 loop reads CASSFWLAGTLDTQYF. In nucleotides, the CDR3 is TGCGCCAGCAGCTTTTGGCTAGCGGGGACGTTGGATACGCAGTATTTT.

This clone was seen a few times. The chain carries TRBV30 and TRBJ1-1; D is uncertain. V lost 3 bases to trimming and J lost 4 bases, with 15 bases between them. Germline V CDR1 and CDR2: GTSNPN, SVGIG (reference sequence). The CDR3 length is 14 residues. The CDR3 sequence: CAWRDLGEFTEAFF. The CDR3 DNA reads TGTGCCTGGAGGGACCTTGGGGAGTTCACTGAAGCTTTCTTT.

This chain joins TRBV14 and TRBJ2-1; 9 bases are shared with TRBD2. CDR1 SGHDN and CDR2 FVKESK come from the germline V gene. Trimming cost V 5 bases and J 4 bases; bases outside gene matches: 6. This CDR3 region has 15 residues. Here the CDR3 reads CASSSISGGYNEQFF. The CDR3 bases are TGTGCCAGCAGCTCGATTAGCGGGGGATACAATGAGCAGTTCTTC.

This sequence joins TRBV28 and TRBJ1-5; perhaps TRBD1 as D (5 bases). Germline V CDR1 and CDR2: MDHEN, SYDVKM. The CDR3 is 16 amino acids. The germline V and J ends were trimmed by 1 base and 1 base, with 11 bases remaining between them. The DNA of the CDR3 is TGTGCCAGCAGTTTATTGGGGGGGTTGAGCAATCAGCCCCAGCATTTT. Its protein is CASSLLGGLSNQPQHF.

V and J are TRBV29-1 and TRBJ2-2, with D perhaps matching TRBD1 (6 bases). The V gene's germline CDR1 is SQVTM and CDR2 ANQGSEA. Trimming removed 6 bases at V and 0 bases at J, with 14 bases between. This CDR3 comprises 15 residues. The DNA of the CDR3 is TGCAGCGTATTACAGGGAGTCGCGAACACCGGGGAGCTGTTTTTT. Encoded protein: CSVLQGVANTGELFF.

The rearrangement uses TRBV6-6 and TRBJ2-5, with 10 bases aligning to TRBD1. The J call may be incorrect, as the DNA end agrees better with TRBJ2-7. CDR1 is MNHNY, CDR2 SVGAGI, per germline (reference sequence). The CDR3 runs to 14 residues. The CDR3 DNA is TGTGCCAGCAGTTTACCGGGACAGGGGAACGAGCAGTACTTC. Its translation is CASSLPGQGNEQYF.

A few counts support this clone. The chain uses TRBV15 and TRBJ2-5; D is possibly TRBD2 (5 bases). The CDR3 length is 14 residues. The V end lost 0 bases, the J end lost 7 bases, and 12 bases lay between the germline ends. Germline values: CDR1 LNHNV, CDR2 YYDKDF (reference sequence). CDR3 sequence (DNA): TGTGCCACCAGCAGAGATGAGGTAGGAGGGACCCAGTACTTC. It yields the protein CATSRDEVGGTQYF.

In the case of this clone: This same CDR3 is encoded by further DNA sequences in the sample. The CDR3 sequence: CASSLRQGGTEAFF. DNA for the CDR3: TGCGCCAGCAGCTTGAGACAGGGGGGTACTGAAGCTTTCTTT. The chain is built from TRBV5-1 and TRBJ1-1, with 9 nucleotides matching TRBD1. This CDR3 is 14 amino acids long. V gave up 1 base and J gave up 5 bases; unmatched junction bases: 3. Germline CDR1 reads SGHRS; CDR2 reads YFSETQ.

V is TRBV5-4 and J is TRBJ1-1; possibly TRBD1 for D (5 bases). Germline lookup yields CDR1 SGHNT and CDR2 YYREEE (reference sequence). CDR3 length: 15 amino acids. The V gene lost 2 bases and the J gene lost 1 base, with 12 bases spanning the gap. The CDR3 DNA follows: TGTGCCAGCAGCTTAGGGAGGGGATCGAACACTGAAGCTTTCTTT. As protein: CASSLGRGSNTEAFF.

The chain carries TRBV6-5 and TRBJ1-1, with 8 positions matching TRBD1. V was pared by 5 bases and J by 3 bases, with 8 bases of the junction left unmatched. Germline V gene data show CDR1 as MNHEY and CDR2 as SVGAGI. The CDR3 is made up of 15 amino acids. As DNA, the CDR3 is TGTGCCAGCAGTCCCCGAACAGGGGGAGACACTGAAGCTTTCTTT. Protein product: CASSPRTGGDTEAFF.

The rearrangement joins TRBV20-1 to TRBJ2-7; a weak D match, TRBD2 (6 bases). CDR1 and CDR2 (germline): DFQATT, SNEGSKA (reference sequence). The V end lost 5 bases, the J end lost 7 bases, and 12 bases lay between the germline ends. The CDR3 is 11 amino acids. In DNA, the CDR3 is TGCAGTGCTGGAGGGAGTAGGGAGCAGTACTTC. Its protein product is CSAGGSREQYF.

This clone is a singleton in its sample. This sequence joins TRBV28 and TRBJ2-7; 7 bases map to TRBD1. The CDR3 is made up of 13 amino acids. V was pared by 4 bases and J by 4 bases, with 4 bases of the junction left unmatched. Germline lookup yields CDR1 MDHEN and CDR2 SYDVKM. CDR3 residues: CASSSPGQYEQYF. In DNA, the CDR3 is TGTGCCAGCAGTTCGCCGGGACAGTACGAGCAGTACTTC.

The chain carries TRBV7-8 and TRBJ1-4; 7 bases align to TRBD1. After removal of 5 bases from V and 7 bases from J, the junction contained 4 bases not matched to a gene. The germline gives CDR1 SGHVS, CDR2 FQNEAQ. The CDR3 loop spans 13 amino acids. This CDR3 reads CASSPHRGEKLFF. The CDR3 nucleotides are TGTGCCAGCAGCCCCCACAGGGGTGAAAAACTGTTTTTT.

This clone was observed once. J is TRBJ2-1 and V is TRBV9; D unresolved. Trimming shortened V by 0 bases and J by 2 bases, and 6 bases separated the two germline ends. CDR1 SGDLS and CDR2 YYNGEE come from the germline V gene. CDR3 size: 14 residues. The CDR3 nucleotides are TGTGCCAGCAGCGTAGATGCTACCTACAATGAGCAGTTCTTC. Protein: CASSVDATYNEQFF. Combining the CDR3 with reference TRBV9 and TRBJ2-1 gives the whole variable domain DSGVTQTPKHLITATGQRVTLRCSPRSGDLSVYWYQQSLDQGLQFLIQYYNGEERAKGNILERFSAQQFPDLHSELNLSSLELGDSALYFCASSVDATYNEQFFGPGTRLTVL.

The chain links TRBV4-1 to TRBJ2-7; no clear D gene. Germline V CDR1 and CDR2: MGHRA, YSYEKL. There are 11 residues in the CDR3. Trimming removed 5 bases from V and 6 bases from J, with 8 bases in between. As DNA, the CDR3 is TGCGCCAGCAGCGAACGGTCCGAGCAGTACTTC. This encodes CASSERSEQYF.